Each of the 18 T cell receptor beta chains below was sequenced from the same sample in a study of tumor-infiltrating lymphocytes in localized non-small cell lung cancer. Clones were sequenced by immunoSEQ multiplex PCR, and TCRdb holds only the in-frame ones, with some missing. The sample lists 15,000 or so clones; 45% were seen once. The material sequenced was lung tumor tissue. All receptors come from a human donor with non-small cell lung cancer.

The V and J genes are TRBV4-2 and TRBJ1-5; 8 bases match TRBD1. Looked up from germline, CDR1 is LGHNA and CDR2 is YNFKEQ. Trimming took 4 bases from V and 6 from J; bases not matched to a gene: 5. CDR3 length equals 14 residues. The CDR3 DNA follows: TGTGCCAGCAGCCGCGACAGGGGCAGTCAGCCCCAGCATTTT. This translates into CASSRDRGSQPQHF.

Ten or more counts support this clone. The chain uses TRBV15 and TRBJ2-7, with 10 bases lining up with TRBD1. The germline CDR1 and CDR2 sequences are LNHNV and YYDKDF (reference sequence). This CDR3 comprises 13 residues. After removal of 8 bases from V and 7 bases from J, the junction contained 8 bases not matched to a gene. The CDR3 DNA sequence: TGTGCCACCGGCGACAGGGGGCTGGGTGAGCAGTACTTC. Protein product: CATGDRGLGEQYF.

This chain connects TRBV2 to TRBJ1-4; D remains unclear. CDR3 length equals 15 residues. CDR1 and CDR2 (germline): SNHLY, FYNNEI. The germline V and J ends were trimmed by 7 bases and 5 bases, with 17 bases remaining between them. The DNA for the CDR3 is TGTGCCAGCACCAGAGGCACCTCCGGGAATGAAAAACTGTTTTTT. This encodes CASTRGTSGNEKLFF.

The chain has TRBV5-6 and TRBJ1-1; D not certain. Per germline, CDR1 SGHDT and CDR2 YYEEEE. The CDR3 has 11 amino acids. V was shortened by 5 bases and J by 10 bases, with 12 bases between the two germline ends. This CDR3 is CASSFERAAFF. The CDR3 DNA sequence: TGTGCCAGCAGTTTTGAACGGGCAGCTTTCTTT.

This chain uses TRBV11-2 with TRBJ2-7; D remains ambiguous. The length of the CDR3 is 13 residues. Germline CDR1 reads SGHAT; CDR2 reads FQNNGV. V lost 1 base and J lost 2, with 6 bases in between. CDR3 amino acids: CASSLGPTYEQYF. The DNA for the CDR3 is TGTGCCAGCAGCTTAGGGCCTACCTACGAGCAGTACTTC. Complete variable domain (other parts from reference TRBV11-2 and TRBJ2-7): EAGVAQSPRYKIIEKRQSVAFWCNPISGHATLYWYQQILGQGPKLLIQFQNNGVVDDSQLPKDRFSAERLKGVDSTLKIQPAKLEDSAVYLCASSLGPTYEQYFGPGTRLTVT.

This clone was observed once. This sequence joins TRBV7-6 and TRBJ2-7, with 9 bases identical to TRBD1. This CDR3 contains 15 residues. From germline, CDR1 is SGHVS and CDR2 FNYEAQ. The V and J ends lost 7 bases and 0 bases, in that order; junction bases with no gene match: 7. The CDR3 coding sequence is TGTGCCAGCATCGGGACAGGGTCCGACTCCTACGAGCAGTACTTC. Its translation: CASIGTGSDSYEQYF. Together with reference TRBV7-6 and TRBJ2-7, the CDR3 gives the full variable domain: GAGVSQSPRYKVTKRGQDVALRCDPISGHVSLYWYRQALGQGPEFLTYFNYEAQQDKSGLPNDRFSAERPEGSISTLTIQRTEQRDSAMYRCASIGTGSDSYEQYFGPGTRLTVT.

J is TRBJ2-1 and V is TRBV2; TRBD1 aligns across 7 bases. This CDR3 is 14 amino acids long. The V segment lost 5 bases and the J segment 0 bases; nucleotides outside the gene matches: 1. From germline, CDR1 is SNHLY and CDR2 FYNNEI. The CDR3 spells CASSRDSSYNEQFF. The CDR3 coding sequence is TGTGCCAGCAGTCGGGACAGCTCCTACAATGAGCAGTTCTTC.

The chain is built from TRBV9 and TRBJ1-3; a possible D gene is TRBD1 (5 bases). The V gene's germline CDR1 is SGDLS and CDR2 YYNGEE. The CDR3 is 16 residues long. The V end was cut by 3 bases, the J end by 0 bases, with 13 bases between. DNA of the CDR3: TGTGCCAGCAGCGCCGGAAGCACAGGCTCTGGAAACACCATATATTTT. It is translated as CASSAGSTGSGNTIYF.

This clone was seen just once. This sequence joins TRBV6-1 and TRBJ1-1, with TRBD1 matching 8 bases. The CDR3 extends over 14 amino acids. Losses at the gene ends were 4 bases for V and 2 bases for J; bases not matched to a gene: 3. Germline loops: CDR1 MNHNS, CDR2 SASEGT. CDR3 sequence reads: CASSGDRLNTEAFF. In nucleotides, the CDR3 is TGTGCCAGCAGTGGGGACAGGCTCAACACTGAAGCTTTCTTT.

This clone turned up a few times. The J gene is TRBJ2-7, the V gene TRBV27; D remains unclear. Germline lookup yields CDR1 MNHEY and CDR2 SMNVEV (reference sequence). This CDR3 spans 14 amino acids. V shed 0 bases and J shed 4 bases, with 10 bases lying between them. CDR3 residues: CASSLSSSPYEQYF. The CDR3 DNA follows: TGTGCCAGCAGTTTATCGTCTTCCCCATACGAGCAGTACTTC.

V gene TRBV7-2 combines with J gene TRBJ1-1; perhaps TRBD1 as D (6 bases). Trimming cost V 5 bases and J 3 bases, with 19 bases left between them. The CDR3 sequence is 16 residues long. Germline CDR1 is SGHTA and CDR2 is FQGNSA. The CDR3 sequence is CASSPRGGEGHTEAFF. Here the CDR3 DNA reads TGTGCCAGCAGCCCAAGAGGGGGGGAAGGACACACTGAAGCTTTCTTT.

The chain recombines TRBV19 with TRBJ1-2, with D hard to call. V lost 0 bases, J lost 6 bases, and 5 bases lay in between. Germline CDR1 and CDR2: LNHDA and SQIVND (reference sequence). CDR3 length: 12 amino acids. The CDR3 reads CASSIEGDGYTF. The DNA of the CDR3 is TGTGCCAGTAGTATAGAAGGAGATGGCTACACCTTC.

The rearrangement joins TRBV7-9 to TRBJ2-5; TRBD2 matches at 7 bases. The CDR3 extends over 15 amino acids. Germline V gene lookup returns CDR1 SEHNR and CDR2 FQNEAQ (reference sequence). With V trimmed by 5 bases and J by 6 bases, 12 bases remained unmatched. The CDR3, as DNA: TGTGCCAGCAGCCAAGATCGGGGGGTGGCCAAGACCCAGTACTTC. This sequence encodes CASSQDRGVAKTQYF.

This chain joins TRBV19 and TRBJ1-4, with 10 bases lining up with TRBD1. In germline, CDR1 is LNHDA, CDR2 SQIVND (reference sequence). J was trimmed by 0 bases and V by 5 bases; bases with no gene match: 9. The CDR3 is 18 amino acids. CDR3 sequence reads: CASSPRDRGSATNEKLFF. In nucleotides, the CDR3 is TGTGCCAGTAGTCCGAGGGACAGGGGCTCTGCAACTAATGAAAAACTGTTTTTT.

The V and J genes are TRBV10-3 and TRBJ2-7, with TRBD2 identical over 9 bases. Germline trimming cut 6 bases from V and 5 bases from J; bases unmatched to any gene: 5. The germline gives CDR1 ENHRY, CDR2 SYGVKD. The CDR3 length is 13 residues. As DNA, the CDR3 is TGTGCCATCAGGGCGGGGGGGCCGGACGAGCAGTACTTC. Protein: CAIRAGGPDEQYF.

The chain combines TRBV28 with TRBJ1-5, with D perhaps TRBD1 (5 bases). This CDR3 region has 15 residues. Trimming removed 6 bases at V and 4 bases at J, with 16 bases between. Germline V gene data show CDR1 as MDHEN and CDR2 as SYDVKM. Written as DNA, the CDR3 is TGTGCCAGCAGAACCTCAGGGTCCGGGAATCAGCCCCAGCATTTT. As protein: CASRTSGSGNQPQHF.

V gene TRBV27 combines with J gene TRBJ1-4, with a weak D call TRBD1 (6 bases). This CDR3 has 15 residues. Per germline, CDR1 MNHEY and CDR2 SMNVEV (reference sequence). Trimming left V 4 bases short and J 6 bases short, with 15 bases between. The CDR3 DNA reads as TGTGCCAGCAGTTCCAAGGGACACAGGGATGAAAAACTGTTTTTT. It is translated as CASSSKGHRDEKLFF.

The chain has TRBV4-1 and TRBJ2-3; tentatively, D is TRBD2 (7 bases). Germline-derived CDR1 and CDR2 are MGHRA and YSYEKL. The CDR3 consists of 14 residues. The V end lost 1 base, the J end lost 7 bases, and 12 bases lay between the germline ends. The DNA for the CDR3 is TGCGCCAGCAGCCAAGGCGGGGGCTCGTATACGCAGTATTTT. Amino acid sequence: CASSQGGGSYTQYF.